This T cell receptor beta chain was captured by sequencing in a study of blood T cell repertoires in COVID-19. Study as a whole: Spain, Italy and the United States supplied samples that represented acute and convalescent COVID-19. Sample material is recorded as cDNA or gDNA derived from T cells, B-cell-depleted T cells, or PBMCs.

Enrollment of patients from Seattle took place during active infection, with longitudinal follow-up. Per the original methods: Amplification of reference gene primers provided the estimated nucleated cell counts. Assay: immunoSEQ multiplex PCR; the TCRdb copy retains only in-frame clones and omits some. V and J calls and clone size come straight from that table; D and trimming were deduced from the DNA. The table includes around 440,000 clones, approximately 90% detected once. The sequence was collected from a woman in her forties or fifties with COVID-19, enrolled during active disease. The source material was peripheral blood.

The CDR3, as DNA: TGTGCCAGCAGCCCACCCTGGGGCCGTGGAAACACCATATATTTT. Amino acids: CASSPPWGRGNTIYF. The V gene is TRBV11-2, the J gene TRBJ1-3; possible D gene TRBD1, 5 bases. Trimming left V 5 bases short and J 3 bases short, with 14 bases between. Germline lookup yields CDR1 SGHAT and CDR2 FQNNGV. CDR3 length equals 15 residues.